A single sample is the source of the 23 T cell receptor beta chains below, sequenced in a study of CD8 T cells in Susac syndrome. Random hexamers were used to reverse transcribe an amount of roughly 0.45 to 1 ug RNA. TCRdb called the immunoSEQ multiplex PCR reads again in MiXCR, with one record for every CDR3 protein. The data show 180,000 or so distinct CDR3 sequences, about 95% seen once. The specimen was CD4+ T cells from PBMCs. All receptors come from a human donor in good health.

V usage is TRBV20-1 and J usage is TRBJ2-3; 11 bases align to TRBD2. The CDR3 length is 15 residues. In germline, CDR1 is DFQATT, CDR2 SNEGSKA (reference sequence). J gave up 3 bases and V 5 bases, and 7 bases lay outside the gene matches. Here the CDR3 reads CSAGLLAGVTDTQYF. CDR3 nucleotide sequence: TGCAGTGCTGGTCTACTAGCGGGAGTGACAGATACGCAGTATTTT.

This sequence joins TRBV29-1 and TRBJ2-6, with unresolved D. This CDR3 spans 13 amino acids. Germline CDR1 is SQVTM and CDR2 is ANQGSEA. V was trimmed by 4 bases and J by 3 bases, leaving 7 bases between them. CDR3 DNA sequence: TGCAGCGTTGGGTTAGTTGGGGCCAACGTCCTGACTTTC. As protein: CSVGLVGANVLTF.

In DNA form, the CDR3 reads TGCAGCACAAGGACCCCCCCTGGCGCTACGCAGTATTTT. Translation: CSTRTPPGATQYF. The chain combines TRBV20-1 with TRBJ2-3; no firm D call. The germline CDR1 and CDR2 sequences are DFQATT and SNEGSKA (reference sequence). The CDR3 has 13 amino acids.

V is TRBV19 and J is TRBJ2-1; 14 positions agree with TRBD2. V shed 6 bases and J 7 bases; nucleotides not matched to a gene: 5. The V gene's germline CDR1 is LNHDA and CDR2 SQIVND (reference sequence). This CDR3 is built from 15 residues. The CDR3 DNA reads as TGTGCCAGTAGGCCCGGGACTAGCGGGAGTAATGAGCAGTTCTTC. Its protein product is CASRPGTSGSNEQFF.

The chain recombines TRBV7-2 with TRBJ2-1; 11 bases match TRBD2. In germline, CDR1 is SGHTA, CDR2 FQGNSA. V trimming: 1 base; J trimming: 4 bases; junction bases outside the gene matches: 3. The CDR3 runs to 16 residues. CDR3 loop: CASSLVGTSGYNEQFF. For the CDR3, the DNA is TGTGCCAGCAGCTTAGTGGGGACTAGCGGATACAATGAGCAGTTCTTC.

The chain carries TRBV5-1 and TRBJ2-2, with D perhaps matching TRBD2 (7 bases). This CDR3 contains 14 residues. Trimming took 4 bases from V and 5 from J, leaving 12 bases between them. Germline V lookup: CDR1 SGHRS, CDR2 YFSETQ. CDR3 in DNA: TGCGCCAGCAGCCGGGGGGCGGAAACCGGGGAGCTGTTTTTT. It translates to CASSRGAETGELFF. The full variable domain, with the rest looked up from reference TRBV5-1 and TRBJ2-2, is KAGVTQTPRYLIKTRGQQVTLSCSPISGHRSVSWYQQTPGQGLQFLFEYFSETQRNKGNFPGRFSGRQFSNSRSEMNVSTLELGDSALYLCASSRGAETGELFFGEGSRLTVL.

The chain recombines TRBV20-1 with TRBJ1-4; D perhaps matches TRBD1 (5 bases). The CDR3 covers 13 residues. The germline V and J ends were trimmed by 6 bases and 4 bases, with 12 bases remaining between them. Germline V gives CDR1 DFQATT, CDR2 SNEGSKA (reference sequence). The CDR3 DNA sequence: TGCAGTGCACCTGACAGTCATAATGAAAAACTGTTTTTT. It codes for CSAPDSHNEKLFF.

The genes are TRBV20-1 and TRBJ2-1; 8 nucleotides agree with TRBD2. This CDR3 is built from 12 residues. CDR1 and CDR2 from the germline V gene are DFQATT and SNEGSKA (reference sequence). After removal of 6 bases from V and 6 bases from J, the junction contained 4 bases not matched to a gene. CDR3 region: CSAKGTSNEQFF. CDR3 DNA sequence: TGCAGTGCCAAAGGGACTAGCAATGAGCAGTTCTTC.

The chain employs TRBV5-6 and TRBJ2-1, with D possibly matching TRBD2 (6 bases). CDR3 length: 13 residues. Trimming removed 3 bases at V and 15 bases at J, with 19 bases between. From germline, CDR1 is SGHDT and CDR2 YYEEEE. The CDR3 reads CASSWGDSTVPFF. CDR3 nucleotides: TGTGCCAGCAGCTGGGGGGACTCTACAGTGCCGTTCTTC.

The gene calls are TRBV14 and TRBJ2-1; no definite D call. Germline CDR1 SGHDN, CDR2 FVKESK. Trimming took off 2 bases at V and 4 bases at J, with 3 bases between the two ends. The CDR3 consists of 12 residues. DNA for the CDR3: TGTGCCAGCAGCCAAACTTACAATGAGCAGTTCTTC. It is translated as CASSQTYNEQFF. Full variable domain (missing parts from reference TRBV14 and TRBJ2-1): EAGVTQFPSHSVIEKGQTVTLRCDPISGHDNLYWYRRVMGKEIKFLLHFVKESKQDESGMPNNRFLAERTGGTYSTLKVQPAELEDSGVYFCASSQTYNEQFFGPGTRLTVL.

V usage is TRBV12-3 or TRBV12-4 and J usage is TRBJ2-2; 7 bases match TRBD1. CDR3 length: 15 amino acids. J gave up 6 bases and V 5 bases, and 9 bases lay outside the gene matches. CDR3 sequence (DNA): TGTGCCAGCAGTCCGGCAGACAGGGACGCCGGGGAGCTGTTTTTT. Protein product: CASSPADRDAGELFF.

The chain is built from TRBV4-3 and TRBJ2-5; D might be TRBD1 (5 bases). This CDR3 is built from 16 residues. V was shortened by 2 bases and J by 1 base, with 14 bases between the two germline ends. Germline V gene data show CDR1 as LGHNA and CDR2 as YSLEER. As DNA, the CDR3 is TGCGCCAGCAGCCAATCCTGGGGCTATATCCAAGAGACCCAGTACTTC. Translation: CASSQSWGYIQETQYF.

This clonotype was detected only once. This chain uses TRBV24-1 with TRBJ2-7; D might be TRBD1 (5 bases). The ends were cut back, 4 bases at V and 5 bases at J, with 5 bases in the middle. Germline assignment: CDR1 KGHDR and CDR2 SFDVKD. The CDR3 is made up of 11 amino acids. The CDR3 DNA follows: TGTGCCACCAGTGAAGGGGACGAGCAGTACTTC. Protein product: CATSEGDEQYF.

The chain carries TRBV2 and TRBJ2-1; either TRBD1 or TRBD2 may fit D (5 bases each). The CDR3 is 15 amino acids. Trimming removed 6 bases at V and 3 bases at J, with 15 bases between. CDR1 and CDR2 (germline): SNHLY, FYNNEI. This chain's CDR3 is CASSRGQADYNEQFF. CDR3 nucleotide sequence: TGTGCCAGCAGCCGGGGCCAGGCAGACTACAATGAGCAGTTCTTC.

V gene TRBV15 combines with J gene TRBJ1-5; D ambiguous. CDR1 LNHNV and CDR2 YYDKDF come from the germline V gene (reference sequence). The CDR3 has 12 amino acids. The V end lost 3 bases, the J end lost 4 bases, and 4 bases lay between the germline ends. Here the CDR3 reads CATSRINQPQHF. The DNA of the CDR3 is TGTGCCACCAGCAGGATTAATCAGCCCCAGCATTTT.

The chain is built from TRBV5-6 and TRBJ2-1, with a possible D match to TRBD2 (5 bases). This CDR3 has 15 residues. V lost 4 bases to trimming and J lost 0 bases, with 11 bases between them. Germline CDR1 and CDR2: SGHDT and YYEEEE. Here the CDR3 DNA reads TGTGCCAGCAGCGCGGGCCCGAACTCCTACAATGAGCAGTTCTTC. This gives the protein CASSAGPNSYNEQFF.

This rearrangement joins TRBV27 to TRBJ2-5; perhaps TRBD2 as D (5 bases). CDR3 size: 13 residues. Deletions cut 8 bases from V and 1 base from J, with 11 bases between. Germline assignment: CDR1 MNHEY and CDR2 SMNVEV (reference sequence). CDR3 bases: TGTGCCAGCTCGGGGTTAGCCCAAGAGACCCAGTACTTC. Translation: CASSGLAQETQYF.

V usage is TRBV12-3 or TRBV12-4 and J usage is TRBJ1-1; D gene uncertain. This CDR3 is 15 amino acids long. Trimming removed 7 bases from V and 0 bases from J, with 15 bases in between. CDR3 in DNA: TGTGCCAGCACGTCGCGGGGAGGAATGAACACTGAAGCTTTCTTT. It encodes CASTSRGGMNTEAFF.

The genes are TRBV20-1 and TRBJ1-5, with D maybe TRBD1 (5 bases). The CDR3 is 12 residues long. The V and J ends lost 4 bases and 7 bases respectively, with 11 bases between them. CDR1 and CDR2 (germline): DFQATT, SNEGSKA (reference sequence). CDR3 residues: CSATYRGQPQHF. CDR3 sequence (DNA): TGCAGTGCTACCTATCGGGGCCAGCCCCAGCATTTT.

The chain recombines TRBV7-9 with TRBJ2-3; D not resolved. Trimming removed 7 bases from V and 4 bases from J, with 9 bases in between. The CDR3 totals 12 residues. The germline gives CDR1 SEHNR, CDR2 FQNEAQ (reference sequence). The CDR3 DNA follows: TGTGCCAGCAAGGCTAAAGCAGATACGCAGTATTTT. This codes for CASKAKADTQYF.

The chain uses TRBV15 and TRBJ1-4; D not certain. V shed 1 base and J shed 7 bases, with 7 bases lying between them. Germline CDR1 LNHNV, CDR2 YYDKDF (reference sequence). This CDR3 has 13 residues. CDR3 residues: CATSRGGGEKLFF. In nucleotides, the CDR3 is TGTGCCACCAGCAGAGGGGGAGGTGAAAAACTGTTTTTT. The full variable domain, rest sourced from reference TRBV15 and TRBJ1-4, is DAMVIQNPRYQVTQFGKPVTLSCSQTLNHNVMYWYQQKSSQAPKLLFHYYDKDFNNEADTPDNFQSRRPNTSFCFLDIRSPGLGDTAMYLCATSRGGGEKLFFGSGTQLSVL.

The V gene is TRBV12-3 or TRBV12-4, the J gene TRBJ1-1; 8 bases agree with TRBD1. Germline trimming cut 5 bases from V and 2 bases from J; bases unmatched to any gene: 4. This CDR3 contains 14 residues. The CDR3 region is CASSRTGQNTEAFF. CDR3 DNA sequence: TGTGCCAGCAGTCGGACAGGGCAAAACACTGAAGCTTTCTTT.

This sequence joins TRBV20-1 and TRBJ2-6, with D possibly being TRBD2 (5 bases). CDR1 is DFQATT and CDR2 is SNEGSKA in the germline V gene (reference sequence). CDR3 length equals 15 residues. Trimming pared 1 base from V and 0 bases from J, leaving 7 bases between. The CDR3 is CSARGGGSGANVLTF. CDR3 nucleotide sequence: TGCAGTGCTAGAGGAGGAGGCTCTGGGGCCAACGTCCTGACTTTC.